A single sample is the source of the 11 T cell receptor beta chains below, sequenced in a study of monozygotic twins with inflammatory bowel disease. TCRdb re-called the 5' RACE reads and gives one entry per CDR3 protein, without DNA. This repertoire comprises some 450,000 distinct CDR3 sequences; its ten largest clones make up 2.4%. Sequenced material: blood. These receptors all come from a human donor with ulcerative colitis or Crohn's disease, or a healthy co-twin of an affected twin (not recorded which).

The rearrangement joins TRBV10-3 to TRBJ2-1; TCRdb calls TRBD2, which cannot be checked without DNA. Per the germline V gene, CDR1 is ENHRY and CDR2 is SYGVKD. The CDR3 is 16 residues long. The CDR3 protein is CAIGDSGRSKYNEQFF.

The chain carries TRBV5-5 and TRBJ1-5; there is no DNA to check the TCRdb D call of TRBD1. This CDR3 region has 16 residues. CDR1 and CDR2 (germline): SGHKS, YYEKEE (reference sequence). The chain's CDR3 is CASSAVPGQGVQPQHF. The full variable domain, its missing parts supplied by reference TRBV5-5 and TRBJ1-5, is DAGVTQSPTHLIKTRGQQVTLRCSPISGHKSVSWYQQVLGQGPQFIFQYYEKEERGRGNFPDRFSARQFPNYSSELNVNALLLGDSALYLCASSAVPGQGVQPQHFGDGTRLSIL.

The chain has TRBV20-1 and TRBJ1-5; the TCRdb D gene call, TRBD1, has no DNA to confirm it. This CDR3 region has 17 residues. Germline V lookup: CDR1 DFQATT, CDR2 SNEGSKA (reference sequence). The CDR3 loop is CSALGQGRPLGNQPQHF.

The chain combines TRBV6-5 with TRBJ2-2; TCRdb outputs TRBD2, but without DNA this stays unchecked. The CDR3 is 15 amino acids. Per germline, CDR1 MNHEY and CDR2 SVGAGI. This chain's CDR3 is CASSYSQTNTGELFF.

The CDR3 here is CASSQDTSTDTQYF. This rearrangement joins TRBV3-1 to TRBJ2-3. The CDR3 sequence is 14 residues long. From germline, CDR1 is LGHDT and CDR2 YNNKEL (reference sequence).

This chain links TRBV5-6 with TRBJ1-1. The germline V gene has CDR1 SGHDT and CDR2 YYEEEE. This CDR3 has 11 residues. The CDR3 reads CASMRDTEAFF.

V gene TRBV6-1 combines with J gene TRBJ2-2; lacking DNA, the TRBD2 call made by TCRdb goes unchecked. In germline, CDR1 is MNHNS, CDR2 SASEGT. This CDR3 contains 17 residues. The CDR3 region is CASSPSSGGAWTGELFF.

The chain carries TRBV20-1 and TRBJ2-7. Germline loops: CDR1 DFQATT, CDR2 SNEGSKA (reference sequence). This CDR3 has 13 amino acids. The CDR3 loop is CSASQTSAYEQYF.

This chain uses TRBV6-1 with TRBJ2-1; the TRBD1 assignment by TCRdb is unverifiable without DNA. The germline CDR1 and CDR2 sequences are MNHNS and SASEGT. CDR3 size: 18 residues. CDR3 amino acids: CASSPLDPKKWSYNEQFF.

This chain connects TRBV11-2 to TRBJ1-2. Germline CDR1 reads SGHAT; CDR2 reads FQNNGV. The CDR3 covers 14 residues. The CDR3: CASSLAGRVYGYTF. The full variable domain, completed using reference TRBV11-2 and TRBJ1-2, is EAGVAQSPRYKIIEKRQSVAFWCNPISGHATLYWYQQILGQGPKLLIQFQNNGVVDDSQLPKDRFSAERLKGVDSTLKIQPAKLEDSAVYLCASSLAGRVYGYTFGSGTRLTVV.

This chain uses TRBV5-6 with TRBJ1-1; the D gene TCRdb calls, TRBD1, cannot be checked with no DNA. Per germline, CDR1 SGHDT and CDR2 YYEEEE. This CDR3 is built from 15 residues. The chain's CDR3 is CASSYPGTLNTEAFF.